Described below is a single TCR beta chain sequence and its context. Its target is unknown. The sample comes from a study of cytomegalovirus exposure and HLA in healthy donors. General study findings and limits: Earlier analysis looked at TCR beta V segments, and most were productive about 90% or about 30% of the time. Certain indistinguishable V segments, among them TRBV6-2 and TRBV6-3, were excluded.

PCR involved 60 Vbeta and 13 Jbeta primers. The data were produced by immunoSEQ multiplex PCR, yet TCRdb's version contains in-frame clones alone and is incomplete. This sample has tens of thousands of clones; just under 80% occur once, and the top ten carry 3.3%. The CDR3 loop spans 17 amino acids. Unmatched junction bases numbered 17, after V lost 5 bases and J lost 6 bases. Germline V gene data show CDR1 as SGHAT and CDR2 as FQNNGV. The TCR sequence derives from a woman aged 40 to 50 in good health and CMV-seronegative. V usage is TRBV11-2 and J usage is TRBJ2-3; TRBD2 matches at 7 bases. Sequenced: PBMCs. CDR3 amino acids: CASSRLAAHTWGDTQYF. The CDR3 bases are TGTGCCAGCAGCCGTCTAGCGGCTCACACCTGGGGGGATACGCAGTATTTT.